This TCR beta chain was recorded in a study of siplizumab effects on memory and regulatory T cells. In its sample, this clone was seen once. Relative to the germline gene, one junction end is altered; a read error may explain this. Using immunoSEQ multiplex PCR, the repertoire was profiled, and TCRdb retains in-frame clones only, with some absent. The sample consists of 55,000 to 65,000 clones, around 97% of them appearing once. The CDR3 is 18 residues long. Germline V gene lookup returns CDR1 SSHAT and CDR2 FNYEAQ (reference sequence). J is TRBJ2-1 and V is TRBV7-7; TRBD2 agrees at 9 bases. Material for sequencing was naive CD8+ T cells sorted from blood. The TCR sequence derives from a human donor in good health. In DNA, the CDR3 is TGTGCTAGCAGCTTAGGTCCTAGCGGGGATAGCTCCTACAATGAGCAGTTCTTC. It is translated as CASSLGPSGDSSYNEQFF.